Listed below are T cell receptor beta chains from one sample, sequenced in a study of T cells after posttransplantation cyclophosphamide. Only in-frame clones appear in the TCRdb table, and some are missing; sequencing was by immunoSEQ multiplex PCR. The sample has around 23,000 clones; 95% to 99% are singletons. The specimen sequenced was naive CD8+ T cells sorted from PBMCs. The receptors here all came from a man aged 35 to 55 in good health, CMV-negative, and a related stem cell transplant donor. The CDR3 runs from the conserved cysteine through the conserved F or W. D genes are given only for firm matches. Size tells how often a clone was seen (once, few, many) or the class of an expanded clone, and some rows leave it out.

TRBV27	-	TRBJ2-1	TRBD2	CASSLPSLAGDEQFF
TRBV2	few	TRBJ2-1	TRBD2	CASNSIWREIYNEQFF
TRBV5-1	-	TRBJ1-4	TRBD1	CASKGQGNEKLFF
TRBV27	-	TRBJ1-2	-	CASKQNPTGGTYGYTF
TRBV27	-	TRBJ2-7	-	CASSLEAGYEQYF
TRBV2	-	TRBJ1-1	-	CASRGYAWAMNTEAFF
TRBV4-1	-	TRBJ2-7	-	CASSQEPRTLYEQYF
TRBV6-5	-	TRBJ1-2	TRBD1	CASSNPGQGDGYTF
TRBV30	-	TRBJ2-7	-	CAWSPGLMGEQYF
TRBV5-5	-	TRBJ2-7	-	CASSFGGTLEPLNEQYF
TRBV6-5	-	TRBJ2-3	-	CASSYSTTDTQYF
TRBV11-2	-	TRBJ2-7	TRBD1	CASSRQGSYEQYF
TRBV6-4	-	TRBJ1-6	-	CASSDYDGNSPLHF
TRBV27	-	TRBJ2-5	-	CASSFSGEGETQYF
TRBV27	-	TRBJ2-7	-	CASSMGGGYYEQYF
TRBV11-2	-	TRBJ2-7	TRBD2	CASSLEAGASYEQYF
TRBV20-1	once	TRBJ1-2	TRBD1	CSATGQGGYTF
TRBV9	-	TRBJ2-3	-	CASSPEGLLSTDTQYF
TRBV7-6	-	TRBJ2-3	TRBD2	CASSFTSGTSDTDTQYF
TRBV10-2	-	TRBJ2-3	-	CASRGGRTSTDTQYF
TRBV11-3	-	TRBJ2-5	TRBD1	CASSLTGGWRETQYF
TRBV7-7	-	TRBJ2-5	-	CASSAVAEAQETQYF
TRBV14	-	TRBJ2-3	TRBD1	CASNRQGGTDTQYF
TRBV11-2	-	TRBJ2-3	TRBD2	CASRSSGRHTQYF